This T cell receptor (beta chain) was retrieved from a study of T-cell memory formation after mild COVID-19. About the study: TCR clusters were largely donor specific.

The TCR alpha and TCR beta cDNA libraries, bearing sample barcodes and UMIs, were generated by 5'RACE using constant-segment primers. TCRdb passed the 5' RACE reads through MiXCR, listing each CDR3 protein once. This sample carries over 350,000 distinct CDR3 sequences, 15% to 20% of them seen once, and the ten largest clones take 20% to 25%. Trimming shortened V by 0 bases and J by 10 bases, and 11 bases separated the two germline ends. The CDR3 runs 13 residues. Germline V CDR1 and CDR2: SGHDN, FVKESK. Points on this clonotype: Its antigen is unknown.

Study-wide results and limits: Among CD4+ contracting clones, most were CM and EM, and CD8+ ones EMRA.

The receptor comes from a man aged 18 to 30 who had mild COVID-19 (a few samples of this study predate the infection). Cell type and time point are not known. The chain employs TRBV14 and TRBJ2-3; D might be TRBD1 (5 bases). Sequencing used PBMCs or a T cell subset sorted from them (not recorded which). The CDR3 nucleotides are TGTGCCAGCAGCCAAGATCTCCAGGGTCCGCAGTATTTT. Translating it yields CASSQDLQGPQYF. The whole variable domain, remainder taken from reference TRBV14 and TRBJ2-3, is EAGVTQFPSHSVIEKGQTVTLRCDPISGHDNLYWYRRVMGKEIKFLLHFVKESKQDESGMPNNRFLAERTGGTYSTLKVQPAELEDSGVYFCASSQDLQGPQYFGPGTRLTVL.